The rows below give T cell receptor beta chains drawn from one sample of a study of cytomegalovirus exposure and HLA in healthy donors. Libraries were prepared by immunoSEQ multiplex PCR; TCRdb keeps only in-frame clonotypes and omits some of them. Of 100,000 to 150,000 clones detected, over 60% appear once; the ten largest clones hold approximately 2.5%. Sequenced sample: PBMCs. These receptors were taken from a woman aged 35 to 49 in good health and CMV-seropositive. Both conserved end residues are part of each CDR3. Fields, in order: V gene, J gene, CDR3 protein.

v_gene: TRBV5-4
j_gene: TRBJ2-3
CDR3aa: CASSARPGTGSTDTQYF

v_gene: TRBV4-1
j_gene: TRBJ1-5
CDR3aa: CASSQAGGYNQPQHF

v_gene: TRBV19
j_gene: TRBJ1-5
CDR3aa: CASSPRVQYYSNQPQHF

v_gene: TRBV5-8
j_gene: TRBJ1-3
CDR3aa: CASSPRWLSSGNTIYF

v_gene: TRBV19
j_gene: TRBJ2-7
CDR3aa: CASSIAAGQGGEQYF

v_gene: TRBV5-8
j_gene: TRBJ1-3
CDR3aa: CASSSPRGRASGNTIYF

v_gene: TRBV9
j_gene: TRBJ1-2
CDR3aa: CASSSPTGGAVGYTF

v_gene: TRBV7-9
j_gene: TRBJ2-1
CDR3aa: CASSFSGRGAYNEQFF

v_gene: TRBV4-2
j_gene: TRBJ1-1
CDR3aa: CASSQAEGDTEAFF

v_gene: TRBV7-8
j_gene: TRBJ1-1
CDR3aa: CASSSRDRGLSNQAFF

v_gene: TRBV5-5
j_gene: TRBJ2-3
CDR3aa: CASRWTSGSADTQYF

v_gene: TRBV5-8
j_gene: TRBJ1-2
CDR3aa: CASSLVAGPGYGYTF

v_gene: TRBV4-3
j_gene: TRBJ2-7
CDR3aa: CASSQDISTDSYEQYF

v_gene: TRBV15
j_gene: TRBJ1-2
CDR3aa: CATSRAQGDGYTF

v_gene: TRBV5-1
j_gene: TRBJ2-3
CDR3aa: CASSVERRADTQYF

v_gene: TRBV27
j_gene: TRBJ2-7
CDR3aa: CASSLIWQGQGYEQYF

v_gene: TRBV5-8
j_gene: TRBJ2-3
CDR3aa: CASSIDRATDTQYF

v_gene: TRBV5-1
j_gene: TRBJ1-5
CDR3aa: CASSLQGGQPQHF

v_gene: TRBV10-3
j_gene: TRBJ2-3
CDR3aa: CAIRAGEGTDTQYF

v_gene: TRBV19
j_gene: TRBJ1-2
CDR3aa: CASSPFGGSEPYGYTF

v_gene: TRBV7-2
j_gene: TRBJ2-1
CDR3aa: CASSTPSPGLARINEQFF

v_gene: TRBV9
j_gene: TRBJ2-2
CDR3aa: CASSVGVRDYTGELFF

v_gene: TRBV25-1
j_gene: TRBJ2-7
CDR3aa: CASSPDDRAGEQYF

v_gene: TRBV6-6
j_gene: TRBJ1-2
CDR3aa: CASSERQGVNYGYTF

v_gene: TRBV7-9
j_gene: TRBJ1-5
CDR3aa: CASSSDRGRGQPQHF

v_gene: TRBV30
j_gene: TRBJ1-5
CDR3aa: CAWSSGGNNQPQHF

v_gene: TRBV21-1
j_gene: TRBJ2-3
CDR3aa: CASGSGGNTDTQYF

v_gene: TRBV5-6
j_gene: TRBJ2-5
CDR3aa: CASSLSGRAPETQYF

v_gene: TRBV7-2
j_gene: TRBJ1-1
CDR3aa: CASSLAGVAGAAFF

v_gene: TRBV5-4
j_gene: TRBJ1-6
CDR3aa: CASSLGVNSPLHF

v_gene: TRBV25-1
j_gene: TRBJ2-7
CDR3aa: CASSGTSGVYEQYF

v_gene: TRBV7-8
j_gene: TRBJ1-3
CDR3aa: CASSPQGANGNTIYF

v_gene: TRBV9
j_gene: TRBJ2-1
CDR3aa: CASSDREKSYNEQFF

v_gene: TRBV6-5
j_gene: TRBJ1-1
CDR3aa: CASSYSLGTGNTEAFF

v_gene: TRBV30
j_gene: TRBJ2-1
CDR3aa: CAWSVTGAVNEQFF

v_gene: TRBV5-1
j_gene: TRBJ1-3
CDR3aa: CASSLEAGKGGNTIYF

v_gene: TRBV5-6
j_gene: TRBJ2-5
CDR3aa: CASSLWLAGLGTQYF

v_gene: TRBV29-1
j_gene: TRBJ2-3
CDR3aa: CSALAGGPVNTDTQYF

v_gene: TRBV5-1
j_gene: TRBJ1-1
CDR3aa: CASSLGQTMNTEAFF

v_gene: TRBV11-2
j_gene: TRBJ1-1
CDR3aa: CASSLVQVEAFF

v_gene: TRBV6-5
j_gene: TRBJ1-1
CDR3aa: CASSSSRDRGHTEAFF

v_gene: TRBV18
j_gene: TRBJ2-1
CDR3aa: CASSPLVRSNEQFF

v_gene: TRBV5-8
j_gene: TRBJ1-2
CDR3aa: CASSSYLTGQYGYTF

v_gene: TRBV6-5
j_gene: TRBJ2-7
CDR3aa: CASLDGQGYEQYF

v_gene: TRBV5-6
j_gene: TRBJ1-2
CDR3aa: CASSFSGYGYTF

v_gene: TRBV25-1
j_gene: TRBJ1-1
CDR3aa: CASRASGGPNTEAFF

v_gene: TRBV2
j_gene: TRBJ1-4
CDR3aa: CASSDPAGATNEKLFF

v_gene: TRBV15
j_gene: TRBJ1-6
CDR3aa: CATRTGGNSPLHF

v_gene: TRBV5-3
j_gene: TRBJ2-6
CDR3aa: CARSLMIKRSGANVLTF

v_gene: TRBV30
j_gene: TRBJ2-3
CDR3aa: CAWRIAGTDTQYF

v_gene: TRBV11-2
j_gene: TRBJ2-7
CDR3aa: CASSLDQPGLAGSSEQYF

v_gene: TRBV21-1
j_gene: TRBJ1-1
CDR3aa: CASSRAGLNTEAFF

v_gene: TRBV18
j_gene: TRBJ1-3
CDR3aa: CASSRKGDISGNTIYF

v_gene: TRBV29-1
j_gene: TRBJ1-4
CDR3aa: CSGLATNEKLFF

v_gene: TRBV5-1
j_gene: TRBJ1-1
CDR3aa: CASSLVGGANTEAFF